Below are 24 T cell receptor beta chains sequenced from a single sample in a study of beta chain features in type 1 diabetes (dated by TCRdb to about 2018). Library preparation employed the immunoSEQ multiplex PCR assay. The High Capacity cDNA Reverse Transcription Kit was used to reverse transcribe all of the isolated RNA, meaning that expressed TCRB transcripts were what got sequenced. TCRdb took this table from immuneACCESS and kept in-frame rearrangements with V and J called. Such tables lack part of the clones; where checked against another copy, unresolved V genes explain under half of the gap, and the rest is unexplained. The table for this sample lists some 900,000 clones; roughly a sixth of them were counted only once. 0.023% of the sample lies in the top ten. The sample taken for sequencing was naive CD4+ T cells from blood. The cell subset or site label of this sample denotes: true naive CD4+ T cells. Receptors were obtained from a woman aged 18-29 years in good health.

The chain links TRBV4-2 to TRBJ2-7, with 7 positions matching TRBD2. J was trimmed by 5 bases and V by 1 base; bases with no gene match: 8. The CDR3 has 15 amino acids. Germline-derived CDR1 and CDR2 are LGHNA and YNFKEQ. CDR3 sequence reads: CASSQGGTTYHEQYF. DNA for the CDR3: TGTGCCAGCAGCCAAGGCGGGACTACTTATCACGAGCAGTACTTC.

This clone has more than one count but fewer than ten. The chain has TRBV9 and TRBJ1-2; TRBD1 agrees at 11 bases. In germline, CDR1 is SGDLS, CDR2 YYNGEE. Trimming removed 4 bases from V and 6 bases from J; junction bases left unmatched: 8. The CDR3 is 15 residues long. CDR3 protein: CASSNKKGQGDGYTF. As DNA, the CDR3 is TGTGCCAGCAGCAATAAAAAGGGACAGGGGGATGGCTACACCTTC.

There are many counts of this clone. This sequence joins TRBV23-1 and TRBJ2-2; either TRBD1 or TRBD2 may supply D (5 bases each). TRBV23-1 is an ORF; its function is uncertain. This CDR3 contains 16 residues. The V gene lost 0 bases and the J gene lost 4 bases, with 12 bases spanning the gap. CDR3 sequence: CASSQSNSGTTGELFF. As DNA, the CDR3 is TGCGCCAGCAGTCAATCAAATTCAGGGACCACCGGGGAGCTGTTTTTT.

The rearrangement links TRBV7-3 to TRBJ2-1, with a possible D match to TRBD2 (6 bases). Germline CDR1 and CDR2: SGHTA and FQGTGA. With 1 base removed from V and 7 bases from J, the gap between germline ends came to 8 bases. There are 13 residues in the CDR3. CDR3: CASSLNSGNEQFF. The CDR3 bases are TGTGCCAGCAGCTTAAATAGCGGAAATGAGCAGTTCTTC.

J is TRBJ2-5 and V is TRBV18, with a possible D match to TRBD1 (6 bases). V lost 5 bases to trimming and J lost 5 bases, with 9 bases between them. The CDR3 spans 12 residues. Germline V gives CDR1 KGHSH, CDR2 LQKENI. CDR3 in DNA: TGTGCCAGCTCATATCAGGGGGAGACCCAGTACTTC. It yields the protein CASSYQGETQYF.

Here the CDR3 reads CASSLGTSGNEQFF. CDR3 sequence (DNA): TGTGCCAGCAGCTTGGGTACTAGCGGGAATGAGCAGTTCTTC. The chain is built from TRBV5-4 and TRBJ2-1, with 9 nucleotides matching TRBD2. CDR1 is SGHNT, CDR2 YYREEE, per germline (reference sequence). The CDR3 loop spans 14 amino acids. V lost 0 bases, J lost 7 bases, and 2 bases stayed unmatched. Supplemented by reference TRBV5-4 and TRBJ2-1, the full variable domain reads ETGVTQSPTHLIKTRGQQVTLRCSSQSGHNTVSWYQQALGQGPQFIFQYYREEENGRGNFPPRFSGLQFPNYSSELNVNALELDDSALYLCASSLGTSGNEQFFGPGTRLTVL.

V usage is TRBV9 and J usage is TRBJ2-1; a weak D match, TRBD1 (6 bases). V lost 6 bases to trimming and J lost 6 bases, with 19 bases between them. The CDR3 runs 15 residues. From germline, CDR1 is SGDLS and CDR2 YYNGEE. The CDR3 spells CASTSAAGASNEQFF. CDR3 DNA sequence: TGTGCCAGCACTTCGGCCGCAGGGGCTAGCAATGAGCAGTTCTTC.

This chain links TRBV15 with TRBJ1-5; no firm D call. The CDR3 sequence is 15 residues long. Germline V gene lookup returns CDR1 LNHNV and CDR2 YYDKDF (reference sequence). V was pared by 2 bases and J by 2 bases, with 10 bases between. Here the CDR3 reads CATSRSSSGNQPQHF. In nucleotides, the CDR3 is TGTGCCACCAGCAGAAGCTCGAGTGGCAATCAGCCCCAGCATTTT.

There are a few counts of this clone. This chain joins TRBV7-6 and TRBJ2-7; D possibly corresponds to TRBD1 (5 bases). CDR1 SGHVS and CDR2 FNYEAQ come from the germline V gene. Between the trimmed V and J ends, which lost 5 bases and 6 bases, there was a span of 20 bases. The CDR3 covers 15 residues. The DNA for the CDR3 is TGTGCCAGCAGCCTTGGAACTGTCTTAGGGGTCGAGCAGTACTTC. It is translated as CASSLGTVLGVEQYF.

This clone was counted only a few times. The chain joins TRBV11-2 to TRBJ2-1; D is ambiguous. Trimming removed 1 base from V and 1 base from J, with 5 bases in between. Germline values: CDR1 SGHAT, CDR2 FQNNGV. CDR3 length: 14 residues. The CDR3 bases are TGTGCCAGCAGCTTAGCTCGATCCTACAATGAGCAGTTCTTC. Translation gives CASSLARSYNEQFF. Full variable domain (remainder filled in from reference TRBV11-2 and TRBJ2-1): EAGVAQSPRYKIIEKRQSVAFWCNPISGHATLYWYQQILGQGPKLLIQFQNNGVVDDSQLPKDRFSAERLKGVDSTLKIQPAKLEDSAVYLCASSLARSYNEQFFGPGTRLTVL.

V usage is TRBV7-2 and J usage is TRBJ2-3, with TRBD2 identical over 7 bases. CDR3 length equals 16 residues. V was pared by 5 bases and J by 3 bases, with 11 bases of the junction left unmatched. Germline-derived CDR1 and CDR2 are SGHTA and FQGNSA. The CDR3 reads CASSLRTGGGTDTQYF. CDR3 sequence (DNA): TGTGCCAGCAGCCTGCGGACGGGAGGTGGGACAGATACGCAGTATTTT.

This clone was seen only a few times. Other DNA sequences in this specimen translate into the identical CDR3. V is TRBV9 and J is TRBJ2-3, with unresolved D. Germline CDR1 is SGDLS and CDR2 is YYNGEE. CDR3 size: 13 residues. Trimming took off 0 bases at V and 4 bases at J, with 6 bases between the two ends. CDR3 loop: CASSVALADTQYF. The CDR3 DNA follows: TGTGCCAGCAGCGTAGCCTTAGCAGATACGCAGTATTTT.

The gene calls are TRBV5-1 and TRBJ2-3; perhaps D is TRBD1 or TRBD2 (5 bases each). V dropped 1 base and J dropped 0 bases, with 12 bases sitting between them. The CDR3 has 16 residues. From germline, CDR1 is SGHRS and CDR2 YFSETQ. This CDR3 reads CASSLQPGPSTDTQYF. As DNA, the CDR3 is TGCGCCAGCAGCTTGCAACCGGGACCTAGCACAGATACGCAGTATTTT.

Regarding this clone: The same CDR3 is also encoded by other DNA sequences in this sample. This chain links TRBV13 with TRBJ2-2; 12 bases are a match to TRBD2. The J segment lost 5 bases and the V segment lost 5 bases, leaving 21 bases of the junction unmatched. Germline CDR1 and CDR2: PRHDT and FYEKMQ (reference sequence). This CDR3 is 21 amino acids long. CDR3 protein: CASSPRNRPKTSGSRTGELFF. In DNA, the CDR3 is TGTGCCAGCAGCCCCAGAAATCGGCCGAAGACTAGCGGGAGCCGTACCGGGGAGCTGTTTTTT.

V and J are TRBV29-1 and TRBJ2-4; D is undetermined. CDR1 and CDR2 from the germline V gene are SQVTM and ANQGSEA. The germline V and J ends were trimmed by 4 bases and 7 bases, with 14 bases remaining between them. The CDR3 sequence is 13 residues long. The CDR3 region has the DNA TGCAGCGTTGCTTTCCAGGTGGGGAACATTCAGTACTTC. It encodes CSVAFQVGNIQYF.

This clone turned up a few times. V is TRBV5-4 and J is TRBJ2-1; 7 bases map to TRBD2. Germline CDR1 SGHNT, CDR2 YYREEE (reference sequence). The CDR3 loop spans 13 amino acids. V lost 5 bases to trimming and J lost 6 bases; unmatched junction nucleotides: 5. The CDR3 region is CASRGASGNEQFF. The CDR3 DNA follows: TGTGCCAGCAGAGGGGCTAGCGGCAATGAGCAGTTCTTC. The entire variable domain, with the rest obtained from reference TRBV5-4 and TRBJ2-1, is as follows: ETGVTQSPTHLIKTRGQQVTLRCSSQSGHNTVSWYQQALGQGPQFIFQYYREEENGRGNFPPRFSGLQFPNYSSELNVNALELDDSALYLCASRGASGNEQFFGPGTRLTVL.

This rearrangement joins TRBV4-2 to TRBJ2-7; D may be TRBD1 or TRBD2 (6 bases each). Trimming took off 5 bases at V and 0 bases at J, with 14 bases between the two ends. The germline CDR1 and CDR2 sequences are LGHNA and YNFKEQ. This CDR3 is built from 15 residues. The CDR3 reads CASSLRGRSSYEQYF. In DNA form, the CDR3 reads TGTGCCAGCAGCTTACGGGGGCGGAGCTCCTACGAGCAGTACTTC.

The CDR3 nucleotides read TGTGCCAGCAGTGACTCGTCAGGGTCAGATACGCAGTATTTT. It translates to CASSDSSGSDTQYF. V is TRBV6-4 and J is TRBJ2-3; a possible D gene is TRBD1 (5 bases). This CDR3 has 14 amino acids. Per the germline V gene, CDR1 is MRHNA and CDR2 is SNTAGT. The V end was cut by 0 bases, the J end by 4 bases, with 8 bases between.

This clone was seen a few times. This sequence joins TRBV19 and TRBJ2-5; D might be TRBD2 (5 bases). The V end lost 5 bases, the J end lost 5 bases, and 27 bases lay between the germline ends. Looked up from germline, CDR1 is LNHDA and CDR2 is SQIVND (reference sequence). This CDR3 spans 18 amino acids. The CDR3 loop is CASSLNGRRRGPGETQYF. The CDR3 DNA sequence: TGTGCCAGTAGTCTAAATGGTCGGAGAAGAGGCCCGGGGGAGACCCAGTACTTC. Filled out from reference TRBV19 and TRBJ2-5, the complete variable domain reads DGGITQSPKYLFRKEGQNVTLSCEQNLNHDAMYWYRQDPGQGLRLIYYSQIVNDFQKGDIAEGYSVSREKKESFPLTVTSAQKNPTAFYLCASSLNGRRRGPGETQYFGPGTRLLVL.

This clone was recorded a few times. This chain connects TRBV11-2 to TRBJ1-4; D is possibly TRBD1 (5 bases). In germline, CDR1 is SGHAT, CDR2 FQNNGV. The CDR3 extends over 14 amino acids. Trimming shortened V by 4 bases and J by 8 bases, and 14 bases separated the two germline ends. CDR3: CASSSWGGREKLFF. Written as DNA, the CDR3 is TGTGCCAGCAGCTCCTGGGGGGGGAGGGAAAAACTGTTTTTT. Full variable domain (missing parts from reference TRBV11-2 and TRBJ1-4): EAGVAQSPRYKIIEKRQSVAFWCNPISGHATLYWYQQILGQGPKLLIQFQNNGVVDDSQLPKDRFSAERLKGVDSTLKIQPAKLEDSAVYLCASSSWGGREKLFFGSGTQLSVL.

This sequence joins TRBV7-9 and TRBJ2-1; the D gene is possibly TRBD1 (5 bases). V lost 1 base and J lost 4, with 11 bases in between. The germline V gene has CDR1 SEHNR and CDR2 FQNEAQ (reference sequence). The CDR3 covers 15 residues. CDR3 nucleotides: TGTGCCAGCAGCTTAGGACAGACCATATACAATGAGCAGTTCTTC. Amino acids: CASSLGQTIYNEQFF.

The DNA of the CDR3 is TGTGCCAGCAGCGCCGGGAGGGCCTCATACAATGAGCAGTTCTTC. It encodes CASSAGRASYNEQFF. The chain employs TRBV5-4 and TRBJ2-1; 8 bases are shared with TRBD2. The CDR3 is made up of 15 amino acids. Germline-derived CDR1 and CDR2 are SGHNT and YYREEE (reference sequence). V lost 4 bases and J lost 4; bases outside the gene matches: 7. The whole variable domain, remainder taken from reference TRBV5-4 and TRBJ2-1, is ETGVTQSPTHLIKTRGQQVTLRCSSQSGHNTVSWYQQALGQGPQFIFQYYREEENGRGNFPPRFSGLQFPNYSSELNVNALELDDSALYLCASSAGRASYNEQFFGPGTRLTVL.

The chain links TRBV2 to TRBJ2-7; 9 bases are shared with TRBD1. The CDR3 is made up of 14 amino acids. V lost 6 bases and J lost 4; bases outside the gene matches: 7. CDR1 is SNHLY and CDR2 is FYNNEI in the germline V gene. The CDR3 here is CASRGPGQGYEQYF. CDR3 nucleotides: TGTGCCAGCAGGGGCCCGGGACAGGGATACGAGCAGTACTTC.

This chain uses TRBV4-1 with TRBJ2-3; D perhaps matches TRBD1 (5 bases). The germline CDR1 and CDR2 sequences are MGHRA and YSYEKL. There are 15 residues in the CDR3. Deletions cut 5 bases from V and 5 bases from J, with 17 bases between. The chain's CDR3 is CASSKGQGPEDTQYF. The CDR3 nucleotides are TGCGCCAGCAGCAAAGGGCAGGGCCCCGAAGATACGCAGTATTTT.